The entry below gives a single TCR beta chain sequence along with its context. CDR3 length: 15 residues. V gave up 5 bases and J gave up 8 bases, with 22 bases separating them. Germline V gene sequence: CDR1 LNHDA, CDR2 SQIVND (reference sequence). This sample is part of a study of blood T cell repertoires in COVID-19. Whole-study context: From the United States, Italy and Spain came samples of acute and convalescent COVID-19. The cDNA or gDNA used as material had been derived from T cells, B-cell-depleted T cells, or PBMCs.

In the authors' workflow: Scientists estimated how many nucleated cells there were by amplifying reference gene primers. The assay was immunoSEQ multiplex PCR, and TCRdb's table has in-frame clones only and misses some. The V and J calls and clone size were taken over from that table, and D and trimming were inferred from the DNA. This sample has about 55,000 clones, with around 92% found just once. The chain couples TRBV19 to TRBJ2-7, with D possibly TRBD2 on 5 matching bases. The origin of this receptor is a man aged 45-60 years with active COVID-19. The sample consisted of peripheral blood. The CDR3 protein is CASSPRSLASGKQYF. For the CDR3, the DNA is TGTGCCAGTAGTCCCCGCAGTCTCGCCAGCGGAAAGCAGTACTTC.